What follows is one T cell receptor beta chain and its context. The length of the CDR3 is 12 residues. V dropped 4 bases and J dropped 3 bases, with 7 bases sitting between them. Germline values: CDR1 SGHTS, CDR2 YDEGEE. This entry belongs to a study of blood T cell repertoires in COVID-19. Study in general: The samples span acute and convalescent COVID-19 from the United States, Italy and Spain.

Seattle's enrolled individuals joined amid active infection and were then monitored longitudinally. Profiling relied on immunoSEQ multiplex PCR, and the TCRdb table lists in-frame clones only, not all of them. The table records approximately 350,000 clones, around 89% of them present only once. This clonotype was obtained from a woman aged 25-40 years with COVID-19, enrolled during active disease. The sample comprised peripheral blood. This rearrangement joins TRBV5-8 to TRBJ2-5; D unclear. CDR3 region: CASSPTEETQYF. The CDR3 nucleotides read TGTGCCAGCAGCCCGACTGAAGAGACCCAGTACTTC.